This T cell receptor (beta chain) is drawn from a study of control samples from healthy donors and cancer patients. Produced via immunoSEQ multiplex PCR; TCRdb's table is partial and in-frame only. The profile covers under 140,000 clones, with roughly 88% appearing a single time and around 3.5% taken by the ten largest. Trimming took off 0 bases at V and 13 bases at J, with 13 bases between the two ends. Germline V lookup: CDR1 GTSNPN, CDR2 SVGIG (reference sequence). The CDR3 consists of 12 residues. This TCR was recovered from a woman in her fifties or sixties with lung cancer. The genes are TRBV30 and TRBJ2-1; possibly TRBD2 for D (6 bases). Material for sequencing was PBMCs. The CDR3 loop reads CAWSVSGTLQFF. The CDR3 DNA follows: TGTGCCTGGAGTGTTTCCGGGACTTTACAGTTCTTC.